The TCR beta chain under discussion was sequenced for a study of radiotherapy plus CTLA-4 blockade in lung cancer. The wider study: Of the patients, about 18% showed objective responses and roughly 30% attained disease control. Findings and caveats of the study: Tumor-derived TCR clones expanded in blood after radiotherapy plus ipilimumab.

Assay: immunoSEQ multiplex PCR; the TCRdb copy retains only in-frame clones and omits some. This sample has approximately 98,000 clones, with 82% found just once. Points on this clone: Its antigen is undetermined.

This CDR3 is built from 12 residues. CDR1 and CDR2 from the germline V gene are ENHRY and SYGVKD. V was shortened by 11 bases and J by 7 bases, with 18 bases between the two germline ends. The receptor was derived from a human donor with non-small cell lung cancer who had a partial response to radiotherapy plus ipilimumab. The source was peripheral blood, collected from a patient treated with radiotherapy plus ipilimumab. This chain connects TRBV10-3 to TRBJ2-7; TRBD2 might be the D (6 bases). This CDR3 is CAVHRGSGEQYF. The CDR3 DNA reads TGTGCCGTCCACCGGGGGTCGGGGGAGCAGTACTTC.